This passage covers 32 T cell receptor beta chains from one sample sequenced in a study of technical replicates of blood from a few donors. Sequenced by immunoSEQ multiplex PCR; TCRdb stores in-frame clones only, minus some. This table holds roughly 70,000 clones, approximately 91% found once. The sequenced sample consisted of PBMCs. Source of these receptors: a human donor in good health. Some clones in this sample may be carry-over from other donors' samples.

The J gene is TRBJ2-7, the V gene TRBV18; TRBD1 is a possible D gene (6 bases). Germline V gene lookup returns CDR1 KGHSH and CDR2 LQKENI. The CDR3 runs to 14 residues. V dropped 4 bases and J dropped 0 bases, with 10 bases sitting between them. CDR3 loop: CASSLQGPSYEQYF. For the CDR3, the DNA is TGTGCCAGCTCACTACAGGGCCCCTCCTACGAGCAGTACTTC.

The V call is TRBV19, the J call TRBJ1-4; no firm D call. With 5 bases removed from V and 4 bases from J, the gap between germline ends came to 17 bases. The CDR3 is 16 residues long. Germline CDR1 and CDR2: LNHDA and SQIVND (reference sequence). The CDR3: CASSPAPGFYNEKLFF. The CDR3 nucleotides read TGTGCCAGTAGTCCGGCACCGGGGTTTTATAATGAAAAACTGTTTTTT.

The V call is TRBV29-1, the J call TRBJ2-1; unclear D gene. This CDR3 is 11 amino acids long. Trimming pared 3 bases from V and 3 bases from J, leaving 3 bases between. CDR1 SQVTM and CDR2 ANQGSEA come from the germline V gene. CDR3 loop: CSVDIYNEQFF. CDR3 nucleotide sequence: TGCAGCGTTGATATCTACAATGAGCAGTTCTTC.

The V and J genes are TRBV12-5 and TRBJ2-1, with 9 positions matching TRBD2. The CDR3 covers 17 residues. Germline assignment: CDR1 LGHNT and CDR2 FRNRAP. The V gene end was trimmed by 5 bases and the J gene end by 10 bases; junction bases not matched to a gene: 18. The CDR3, as DNA: TGTGCTAGTGGTCCCCCGTATAGGGGAGCGGGAGGATTGGAGCAGTTCTTC. Translation: CASGPPYRGAGGLEQFF.

CDR3 residues: CASSIEGNSNQPQHF. CDR3 nucleotides: TGTGCCAGTAGTATAGAGGGCAATAGCAATCAGCCCCAGCATTTT. V is TRBV19 and J is TRBJ1-5; the D is unclear. Per the germline V gene, CDR1 is LNHDA and CDR2 is SQIVND (reference sequence). Trimming pared 0 bases from V and 0 bases from J, leaving 6 bases between. The CDR3 runs to 15 residues. Filled out from reference TRBV19 and TRBJ1-5, the complete variable domain reads DGGITQSPKYLFRKEGQNVTLSCEQNLNHDAMYWYRQDPGQGLRLIYYSQIVNDFQKGDIAEGYSVSREKKESFPLTVTSAQKNPTAFYLCASSIEGNSNQPQHFGDGTRLSIL.

This sequence joins TRBV28 and TRBJ1-2; no clear D. V was clipped by 5 bases and J by 5 bases, with 12 bases between them. This CDR3 is 13 amino acids long. CDR1 and CDR2 from the germline V gene are MDHEN and SYDVKM. CDR3 amino acids: CASSLGPEYGYTF. For the CDR3, the DNA is TGTGCCAGCAGTCTTGGGCCTGAGTATGGCTACACCTTC.

V usage is TRBV27 and J usage is TRBJ2-7, with TRBD1 matching 8 bases. The CDR3 is 14 residues long. Germline CDR1 and CDR2: MNHEY and SMNVEV (reference sequence). V shed 4 bases and J 4 bases; nucleotides not matched to a gene: 6. The CDR3 coding sequence is TGTGCCAGCAGTTATGCGACAGGGGTGTACGAGCAGTACTTC. It is translated as CASSYATGVYEQYF.

This chain links TRBV27 with TRBJ2-7; 10 nucleotides agree with TRBD2. The CDR3 length is 16 residues. Trimming cost V 2 bases and J 5 bases; bases outside gene matches: 9. Looked up from germline, CDR1 is MNHEY and CDR2 is SMNVEV (reference sequence). The CDR3, as DNA: TGTGCCAGCAGTTTAGGATCGGATCTAGCGGGAGACGAGCAGTACTTC. It codes for CASSLGSDLAGDEQYF.

V usage is TRBV10-3 and J usage is TRBJ2-5, with 12 bases identical to TRBD1. V dropped 6 bases and J dropped 5; count of bases not matched to a gene: 7. This CDR3 has 15 amino acids. Looked up from germline, CDR1 is ENHRY and CDR2 is SYGVKD. The CDR3 DNA reads TGTGCCATCAGGCCCGGGACAGGGGGCGTCGAGACCCAGTACTTC. This encodes CAIRPGTGGVETQYF.

The CDR3 loop is CASSVGVGGITLNTQYF. CDR3 coding DNA: TGTGCCAGCAGCGTAGGCGTGGGAGGGATCACTCTAAATACGCAGTATTTT. The genes are TRBV9 and TRBJ2-3, with 7 bases identical to TRBD2. The CDR3 is made up of 17 amino acids. Per germline, CDR1 SGDLS and CDR2 YYNGEE. Unmatched junction bases numbered 14, after V lost 0 bases and J lost 7 bases.

This clone was counted once. The gene calls are TRBV2 and TRBJ2-5; a possible D gene is TRBD2 (6 bases). The CDR3 runs to 14 residues. CDR1 is SNHLY, CDR2 FYNNEI, per germline. V was shortened by 9 bases and J by 7 bases, with 21 bases between the two germline ends. The CDR3 reads CASLPGLRTVTQYF. CDR3 in DNA: TGTGCCAGTCTACCGGGACTGCGCACTGTGACCCAGTACTTC.

This clone was counted a few times. DNA for the CDR3: TGTGCCAGTAGTATGTGGACAGCTAACTATGGCTACACCTTC. Translating it yields CASSMWTANYGYTF. This chain links TRBV19 with TRBJ1-2; possibly TRBD1 for D (6 bases). Germline V CDR1 and CDR2: LNHDA, SQIVND (reference sequence). The CDR3 spans 14 residues. V was cut by 3 bases and J by 0 bases, with 8 bases left in between.

The chain couples TRBV7-2 to TRBJ2-3; the D gene is possibly TRBD2 (5 bases). Germline CDR1 is SGHTA and CDR2 is FQGNSA. This CDR3 is 15 amino acids long. V was cut by 2 bases and J by 5 bases, with 14 bases left in between. CDR3 bases: TGTGCCAGCAGCTTAAGAGGGAGCTCGGGAGATACGCAGTATTTT. This codes for CASSLRGSSGDTQYF.

The chain uses TRBV18 and TRBJ2-3, with 12 positions matching TRBD2. With V trimmed by 3 bases and J by 3 bases, 4 bases remained unmatched. Germline loops: CDR1 KGHSH, CDR2 LQKENI. The CDR3 covers 16 residues. The CDR3 DNA sequence: TGTGCCAGCTCACCCGGACTAGCGGGACTAACAGATACGCAGTATTTT. It specifies CASSPGLAGLTDTQYF. The entire variable domain, with the rest obtained from reference TRBV18 and TRBJ2-3, is as follows: NAGVMQNPRHLVRRRGQEARLRCSPMKGHSHVYWYRQLPEEGLKFMVYLQKENIIDESGMPKERFSAEFPKEGPSILRIQQVVRGDSAAYFCASSPGLAGLTDTQYFGPGTRLTVL.

The V gene is TRBV30, the J gene TRBJ2-7; tentatively, D is TRBD1 (5 bases). Germline lookup yields CDR1 GTSNPN and CDR2 SVGIG (reference sequence). This CDR3 comprises 13 residues. The V end lost 0 bases, the J end lost 2 bases, and 8 bases lay between the germline ends. The CDR3 sequence: CAWSVHRPYEQYF. In DNA, the CDR3 is TGTGCCTGGAGTGTACACAGGCCCTACGAGCAGTACTTC.

This chain connects TRBV9 to TRBJ2-7; TRBD2 matches 7 bases. The germline gives CDR1 SGDLS, CDR2 YYNGEE. V was pared by 0 bases and J by 7 bases, with 1 base of the junction left unmatched. This CDR3 is built from 12 residues. CDR3 protein: CASSVDGREQYF. As DNA, the CDR3 is TGTGCCAGCAGCGTAGACGGGAGGGAGCAGTACTTC. Based on the CDR3 plus reference TRBV9 and TRBJ2-7, the full variable domain is DSGVTQTPKHLITATGQRVTLRCSPRSGDLSVYWYQQSLDQGLQFLIQYYNGEERAKGNILERFSAQQFPDLHSELNLSSLELGDSALYFCASSVDGREQYFGPGTRLTVT.

The rearrangement uses TRBV6-5 and TRBJ1-1, with 7 bases aligning to TRBD1. The CDR3 is made up of 14 amino acids. With 7 bases clipped from V and 7 bases from J, the junction kept 12 bases outside the gene matches. The germline V gene has CDR1 MNHEY and CDR2 SVGAGI. The CDR3 region has the DNA TGTGCCAGCATGCAGGGGGATAATAAATTTGAAGCTTTCTTT. Translation gives CASMQGDNKFEAFF.

This chain links TRBV2 with TRBJ2-7; TRBD2 matches at 11 bases. V dropped 6 bases and J dropped 7; count of bases not matched to a gene: 11. The germline CDR1 and CDR2 sequences are SNHLY and FYNNEI. This CDR3 is 15 amino acids long. The CDR3 sequence: CASSYTSGRAWEQYF. Here the CDR3 DNA reads TGTGCCAGCAGCTATACTAGCGGGAGAGCGTGGGAGCAGTACTTC.

The chain uses TRBV2 and TRBJ1-5; tentatively, D is TRBD1 (6 bases). CDR3 length equals 15 residues. Per the germline V gene, CDR1 is SNHLY and CDR2 is FYNNEI. V dropped 6 bases and J dropped 3 bases, with 15 bases sitting between them. The CDR3 bases are TGTGCCAGCAGGCCCGGGGGGGCCCTCAATCAGCCCCAGCATTTT. Translated: CASRPGGALNQPQHF.

The V gene is TRBV30, the J gene TRBJ1-5; D ambiguous. This CDR3 comprises 13 residues. Germline CDR1 GTSNPN, CDR2 SVGIG (reference sequence). V lost 0 bases, J lost 4 bases, and 7 bases lay in between. The CDR3 DNA sequence: TGTGCCTGGAGTGTAGCGGCGAATCAGCCCCAGCATTTT. It is translated as CAWSVAANQPQHF.

The CDR3 region has the DNA TGCGCCAGCAGCCAAGGGGCTAGCGGGTACGAGCAGTACTTC. This gives the protein CASSQGASGYEQYF. The chain links TRBV4-3 to TRBJ2-7; 8 bases agree with TRBD2. The CDR3 length is 14 residues. Germline V gene sequence: CDR1 LGHNA, CDR2 YSLEER. Trimming removed 1 base from V and 4 bases from J; junction bases left unmatched: 3.

CDR3 sequence (DNA): TGTGCCTGGAGCGGACAGCTTAACACTGAAGCTTTCTTT. Encoded protein: CAWSGQLNTEAFF. The chain has TRBV30 and TRBJ1-1, with TRBD1 as a possible D gene (6 bases). The V gene's germline CDR1 is GTSNPN and CDR2 SVGIG (reference sequence). V lost 3 bases to trimming and J lost 2 bases, with 10 bases between them. The CDR3 has 13 amino acids.

The rearrangement joins TRBV9 to TRBJ1-6; 12 positions agree with TRBD1. The CDR3 contains 15 residues. Per the germline V gene, CDR1 is SGDLS and CDR2 is YYNGEE. V shed 0 bases and J 9 bases; nucleotides not matched to a gene: 1. The CDR3, as DNA: TGTGCCAGCAGCGTAGGGGACAGGGGGCCTTCACCCCTCCACTTT. Residues: CASSVGDRGPSPLHF. Full variable domain (remainder filled in from reference TRBV9 and TRBJ1-6): DSGVTQTPKHLITATGQRVTLRCSPRSGDLSVYWYQQSLDQGLQFLIQYYNGEERAKGNILERFSAQQFPDLHSELNLSSLELGDSALYFCASSVGDRGPSPLHFGNGTRLTVT.

The chain carries TRBV27 and TRBJ2-7; 10 nucleotides agree with TRBD1. This CDR3 is 14 amino acids long. V lost 2 bases to trimming and J lost 3 bases; unmatched junction nucleotides: 1. Germline V gene lookup returns CDR1 MNHEY and CDR2 SMNVEV (reference sequence). The CDR3 DNA sequence: TGTGCCAGCAGTTTAGGGGACAGGGGCTACGAGCAGTACTTC. Protein sequence: CASSLGDRGYEQYF.

The chain is built from TRBV7-9 and TRBJ2-5; tentatively, D is TRBD2 (6 bases). CDR1 is SEHNR and CDR2 is FQNEAQ in the germline V gene (reference sequence). The CDR3 has 14 amino acids. Deletions cut 5 bases from V and 7 bases from J, with 17 bases between. The CDR3 reads CASSRGTSWGTQYF. The CDR3 DNA reads TGTGCCAGCAGCCGAGGGACTTCTTGGGGGACCCAGTACTTC. Full variable domain (rest looked up from reference TRBV7-9 and TRBJ2-5): DTGVSQNPRHKITKRGQNVTFRCDPISEHNRLYWYRQTLGQGPEFLTYFQNEAQLEKSRLLSDRFSAERPKGSFSTLEIQRTEQGDSAMYLCASSRGTSWGTQYFGPGTRLLVL.

This sequence joins TRBV13 and TRBJ1-5; D is perhaps TRBD1 (5 bases). The CDR3 covers 14 residues. Germline lookup yields CDR1 PRHDT and CDR2 FYEKMQ (reference sequence). Trimming stripped 5 bases from V and 6 bases from J, with 14 bases between. The CDR3 nucleotides are TGTGCCAGCAGCCCAGGACATGAGTCTCAGCCCCAGCATTTT. Residues: CASSPGHESQPQHF.

The chain joins TRBV2 to TRBJ2-7; no reliable D call. Germline V lookup: CDR1 SNHLY, CDR2 FYNNEI. The CDR3 is 12 amino acids. V was pared by 6 bases and J by 4 bases, with 10 bases between. The CDR3: CASSASRYEQYF. Here the CDR3 DNA reads TGTGCCAGCAGCGCTTCTAGGTACGAGCAGTACTTC.

The chain joins TRBV10-3 to TRBJ2-1; TRBD1 matches at 11 bases. J was trimmed by 6 bases and V by 3 bases; bases with no gene match: 1. CDR1 ENHRY and CDR2 SYGVKD come from the germline V gene. This CDR3 has 14 residues. CDR3 DNA: TGTGCCATCAGTGATGGGACAGGGGGCAATGAGCAGTTCTTC. Protein product: CAISDGTGGNEQFF.

This chain joins TRBV7-9 and TRBJ1-1, with 9 positions matching TRBD1. The germline V gene encodes CDR1 SEHNR and CDR2 FQNEAQ (reference sequence). J was trimmed by 5 bases and V by 5 bases; bases with no gene match: 6. CDR3 length: 14 residues. The CDR3 is CASSQQGARTEAFF. The CDR3 bases are TGTGCCAGCAGCCAACAGGGGGCGAGGACTGAAGCTTTCTTT.

V gene TRBV7-6 combines with J gene TRBJ2-1; possibly TRBD1 for D (6 bases). The germline gives CDR1 SGHVS, CDR2 FNYEAQ. V was cut by 5 bases and J by 0 bases, with 11 bases left in between. The CDR3 loop spans 15 amino acids. The CDR3 region has the DNA TGTGCCAGCAGCCGGGACATTTACTCCTACAATGAGCAGTTCTTC. Its protein product is CASSRDIYSYNEQFF.

The chain links TRBV10-3 to TRBJ2-7, with 7 bases matching TRBD1. V was clipped by 0 bases and J by 1 base; unmatched bases: 3. Germline V gives CDR1 ENHRY, CDR2 SYGVKD. CDR3 length equals 15 residues. The CDR3 loop is CAISESRQGSYEQYF. The CDR3 bases are TGTGCCATCAGTGAGTCCCGACAGGGATCCTACGAGCAGTACTTC.

This clone was seen just once. This chain links TRBV5-1 with TRBJ1-2; the D is unclear. The V gene lost 0 bases and the J gene lost 1 base, with 10 bases spanning the gap. CDR3 size: 15 residues. The germline CDR1 and CDR2 sequences are SGHRS and YFSETQ. The DNA for the CDR3 is TGCGCCAGCAGCTTGGCCTACGGGAATAACTATGGCTACACCTTC. This sequence encodes CASSLAYGNNYGYTF.